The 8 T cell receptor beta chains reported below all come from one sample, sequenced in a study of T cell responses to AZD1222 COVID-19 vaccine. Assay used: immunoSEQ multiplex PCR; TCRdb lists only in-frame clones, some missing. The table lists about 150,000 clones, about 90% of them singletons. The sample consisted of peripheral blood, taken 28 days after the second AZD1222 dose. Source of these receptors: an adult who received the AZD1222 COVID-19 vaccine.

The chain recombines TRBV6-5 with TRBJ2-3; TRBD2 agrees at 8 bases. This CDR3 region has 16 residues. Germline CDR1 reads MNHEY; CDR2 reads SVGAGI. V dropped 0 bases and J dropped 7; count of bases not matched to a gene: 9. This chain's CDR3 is CASSYSFTGRANTQYF. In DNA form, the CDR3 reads TGTGCCAGCAGTTACTCATTCACCGGGAGGGCTAATACGCAGTATTTT.

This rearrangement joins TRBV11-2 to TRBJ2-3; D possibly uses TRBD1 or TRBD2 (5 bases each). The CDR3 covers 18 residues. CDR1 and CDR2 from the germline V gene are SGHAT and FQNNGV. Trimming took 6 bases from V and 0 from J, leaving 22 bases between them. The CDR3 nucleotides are TGTGCCAGCAGTCTAGGGCATGTGTGGGGGAATAGCACAGATACGCAGTATTTT. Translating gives CASSLGHVWGNSTDTQYF.

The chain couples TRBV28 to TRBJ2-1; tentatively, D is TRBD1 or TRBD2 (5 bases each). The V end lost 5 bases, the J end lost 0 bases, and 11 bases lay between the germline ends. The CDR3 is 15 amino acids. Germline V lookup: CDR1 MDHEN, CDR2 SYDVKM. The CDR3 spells CASSQGRRSYNEQFF. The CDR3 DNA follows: TGTGCCAGCAGTCAGGGACGGCGCTCCTACAATGAGCAGTTCTTC.

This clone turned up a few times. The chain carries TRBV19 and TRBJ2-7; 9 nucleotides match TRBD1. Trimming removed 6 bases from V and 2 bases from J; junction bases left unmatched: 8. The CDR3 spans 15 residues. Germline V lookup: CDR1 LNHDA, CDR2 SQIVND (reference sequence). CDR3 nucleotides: TGTGCCAGTAGCTTAAACCGGGACAGGGCCTACGAGCAGTACTTC. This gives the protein CASSLNRDRAYEQYF.

CDR3 bases: TGTGCCAGCAGCTCAGCCGGGTATGGCTACACCTTC. It encodes CASSSAGYGYTF. The rearrangement links TRBV12-3 or TRBV12-4 to TRBJ1-2, with D unclear. The length of the CDR3 is 12 residues. Trimming removed 6 bases from V and 5 bases from J, with 10 bases in between.

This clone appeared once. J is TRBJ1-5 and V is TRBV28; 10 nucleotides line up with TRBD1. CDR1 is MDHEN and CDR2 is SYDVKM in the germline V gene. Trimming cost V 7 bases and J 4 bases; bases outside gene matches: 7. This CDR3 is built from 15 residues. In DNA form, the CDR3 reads TGTGCCAGCAATCCCGGACAGGGGGGAAATCAGCCCCAGCATTTT. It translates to CASNPGQGGNQPQHF.

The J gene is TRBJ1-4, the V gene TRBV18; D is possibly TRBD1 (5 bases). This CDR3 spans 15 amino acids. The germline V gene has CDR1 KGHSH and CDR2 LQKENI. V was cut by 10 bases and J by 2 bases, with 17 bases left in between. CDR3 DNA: TGTGCCAACCGTAGAGGGGTGAAGACTAATGAAAAACTGTTTTTT. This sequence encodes CANRRGVKTNEKLFF.

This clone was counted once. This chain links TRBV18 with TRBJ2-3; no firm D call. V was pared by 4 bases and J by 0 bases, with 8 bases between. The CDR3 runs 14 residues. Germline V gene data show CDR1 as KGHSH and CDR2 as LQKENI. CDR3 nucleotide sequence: TGTGCCAGCTCACTCTCGAGGAGCACAGATACGCAGTATTTT. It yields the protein CASSLSRSTDTQYF. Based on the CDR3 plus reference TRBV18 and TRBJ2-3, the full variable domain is NAGVMQNPRHLVRRRGQEARLRCSPMKGHSHVYWYRQLPEEGLKFMVYLQKENIIDESGMPKERFSAEFPKEGPSILRIQQVVRGDSAAYFCASSLSRSTDTQYFGPGTRLTVL.